These 20 T cell receptor beta chains came from one sample sequenced in a study of T cell responses to AZD1222 COVID-19 vaccine. The method was immunoSEQ multiplex PCR; TCRdb's version includes in-frame clones alone and lacks a portion of them. The repertoire holds over 150,000 clones, with roughly 87% as singletons. The sample was peripheral blood, taken on day 0 of AZD1222 vaccination. Receptors were obtained from an adult in good health.

The chain joins TRBV18 to TRBJ1-2; D is ambiguous. CDR1 and CDR2 from the germline V gene are KGHSH and LQKENI. The CDR3 contains 15 residues. Trimming took off 2 bases at V and 8 bases at J, with 18 bases between the two ends. The CDR3 DNA reads TGTGCCAGCTCACCAGACTCCAAGACGGGCAGGGGCTACACCTTC. Amino acid sequence: CASSPDSKTGRGYTF.

V usage is TRBV20-1 and J usage is TRBJ2-7; the D is unclear. This CDR3 region has 12 residues. Trimming took 3 bases from V and 3 from J, leaving 9 bases between them. Germline V gene lookup returns CDR1 DFQATT and CDR2 SNEGSKA (reference sequence). In DNA form, the CDR3 reads TGCAGTGCTAGTCTCCGATACTACGAGCAGTACTTC. Its translation is CSASLRYYEQYF.

The J gene is TRBJ2-7, the V gene TRBV5-1, with 7 bases lining up with TRBD1. Germline V gene data show CDR1 as SGHRS and CDR2 as YFSETQ. This CDR3 comprises 15 residues. J gave up 5 bases and V 5 bases, and 13 bases lay outside the gene matches. The CDR3 sequence: CASSSQGVVSHEQYF. The CDR3 DNA reads as TGCGCCAGCAGTTCTCAGGGGGTTGTTTCCCACGAGCAGTACTTC.

The rearrangement links TRBV4-1 to TRBJ1-5, with unresolved D. Germline assignment: CDR1 MGHRA and CDR2 YSYEKL. This CDR3 has 13 residues. Trimming cost V 5 bases and J 11 bases, with 16 bases left between them. This CDR3 is CASSADPPKAQHF. CDR3 nucleotide sequence: TGCGCCAGCAGCGCAGACCCTCCGAAGGCCCAGCATTTT.

This chain links TRBV30 with TRBJ2-3; no clear D gene. Trimming cost V 3 bases and J 6 bases, with 7 bases left between them. The length of the CDR3 is 11 residues. From germline, CDR1 is GTSNPN and CDR2 SVGIG (reference sequence). In DNA, the CDR3 is TGTGCCTGGAGCTTGGGGGATACGCAGTATTTT. It translates to CAWSLGDTQYF.

The chain joins TRBV3-1 (or the pseudogene TRBV3-2) to TRBJ2-4; D may be TRBD1 (6 bases). CDR3 size: 19 residues. V lost 5 bases, J lost 6 bases, and 29 bases lay in between. CDR1 LGHDT and CDR2 YNNKEL come from the germline V gene (reference sequence). CDR3 amino acids: CASSAPARDTYQGTNIQYF. The CDR3 bases are TGTGCCAGCAGCGCCCCCGCCCGGGACACCTATCAGGGTACAAACATTCAGTACTTC.

The V call is TRBV11-2, the J call TRBJ2-1, with D possibly called TRBD1 or TRBD2 (5 bases each). Germline V gene sequence: CDR1 SGHAT, CDR2 FQNNGV. The CDR3 runs 15 residues. V lost 3 bases and J lost 5, with 14 bases in between. In DNA form, the CDR3 reads TGTGCCAGCAGCTTTTGGGGAGTACAGGACAATGAGCAGTTCTTC. This encodes CASSFWGVQDNEQFF.

By sample fraction, this clone is medium-sized. The CDR3 protein is CASSDVQGVNEQFF. In nucleotides, the CDR3 is TGTGCCAGCAGTGACGTTCAGGGTGTCAATGAGCAGTTCTTC. The chain has TRBV6-4 and TRBJ2-1; possibly TRBD1 for D (5 bases). CDR3 length: 14 residues. Germline V gene sequence: CDR1 MRHNA, CDR2 SNTAGT. V gave up 2 bases and J gave up 6 bases, with 11 bases separating them.

The genes are TRBV27 and TRBJ2-3; TRBD2 aligns across 7 bases. There are 13 residues in the CDR3. Trimming at V came to 8 bases and at J to 2 bases, leaving 4 bases not matched to a gene. CDR1 is MNHEY, CDR2 SMNVEV, per germline (reference sequence). The CDR3 DNA reads as TGTGCCAGCCGGGACTACAACACAGATACGCAGTATTTT. Its protein is CASRDYNTDTQYF.

The chain recombines TRBV6-1 with TRBJ2-1; D not certain. V was cut by 1 base and J by 2 bases, with 9 bases left in between. Germline V gene lookup returns CDR1 MNHNS and CDR2 SASEGT. The CDR3 covers 15 residues. The CDR3 sequence: CASSEGLFAYNEQFF. The CDR3 DNA is TGTGCCAGCAGTGAAGGACTGTTCGCCTACAATGAGCAGTTCTTC.

This clone was seen only once. The J gene is TRBJ2-3, the V gene TRBV7-9; 7 bases align to TRBD1. J gave up 4 bases and V 3 bases, and 4 bases lay outside the gene matches. The germline gives CDR1 SEHNR, CDR2 FQNEAQ (reference sequence). This CDR3 spans 14 amino acids. The CDR3, as DNA: TGTGCCAGCAGCTTCCGACAGGGAGCAGATACGCAGTATTTT. It codes for CASSFRQGADTQYF.

V gene TRBV7-3 combines with J gene TRBJ2-1, with 8 bases identical to TRBD2. J gave up 1 base and V 1 base, and 6 bases lay outside the gene matches. The CDR3 spans 17 residues. The germline gives CDR1 SGHTA, CDR2 FQGTGA. The CDR3 is CASSLNRASGSYNEQFF. Written as DNA, the CDR3 is TGTGCCAGCAGCTTAAATAGGGCTAGCGGGTCCTACAATGAGCAGTTCTTC.

The chain couples TRBV15 to TRBJ1-2; no firm D call. CDR3 size: 15 residues. From germline, CDR1 is LNHNV and CDR2 YYDKDF (reference sequence). The V end was cut by 5 bases, the J end by 7 bases, with 20 bases between. The CDR3 sequence: CATSFSSGGFGGYTF. The CDR3 DNA is TGTGCCACCAGCTTCTCTTCCGGAGGTTTCGGTGGCTACACCTTC.

The chain links TRBV4-1 to TRBJ2-2, with D uncertain. Germline V gene lookup returns CDR1 MGHRA and CDR2 YSYEKL. The V end was cut by 1 base, the J end by 4 bases, with 10 bases between. This CDR3 has 15 amino acids. The CDR3 DNA reads TGCGCCAGCAGCCAAGGCCAGCATGGCACCGGGGAGCTGTTTTTT. Translated: CASSQGQHGTGELFF.

The chain recombines TRBV3-1 (or the pseudogene TRBV3-2) with TRBJ1-2, with D tentatively TRBD1 (5 bases). Germline values: CDR1 LGHDT, CDR2 YNNKEL (reference sequence). The CDR3 sequence is 16 residues long. V lost 4 bases and J 3 bases, leaving 18 bases between the germline ends. CDR3 DNA sequence: TGTGCCAGCAGCCTCGCCCCGGCAGGGAGGTACTATGGCTACACCTTC. Protein sequence: CASSLAPAGRYYGYTF.

V and J are TRBV2 and TRBJ2-7; D is unresolved. Germline V gene data show CDR1 as SNHLY and CDR2 as FYNNEI. The germline V and J ends were trimmed by 7 bases and 0 bases, with 13 bases remaining between them. The CDR3 runs 14 residues. The CDR3 DNA reads as TGTGCCAGCAAATCCAGTGACGTCTCCTACGAGCAGTACTTC. Translation gives CASKSSDVSYEQYF.

This clone was seen a few times. This chain connects TRBV27 to TRBJ1-2; the D is unclear. V shed 3 bases and J shed 2 bases, with 13 bases lying between them. The CDR3 has 15 amino acids. The V gene's germline CDR1 is MNHEY and CDR2 SMNVEV (reference sequence). The CDR3 is CASSFRWERNYGYTF. CDR3 in DNA: TGTGCCAGCAGTTTTCGGTGGGAACGGAACTATGGCTACACCTTC.

J is TRBJ1-4 and V is TRBV30; weak D call: TRBD1 (6 bases). With 8 bases removed from V and 0 bases from J, the gap between germline ends came to 13 bases. The CDR3 totals 14 residues. Germline-derived CDR1 and CDR2 are GTSNPN and SVGIG (reference sequence). CDR3 residues: CAGSRTATNEKLFF. CDR3 in DNA: TGTGCCGGTTCCCGGACAGCAACTAATGAAAAACTGTTTTTT.

The rearrangement uses TRBV6-5 and TRBJ1-4; 7 nucleotides line up with TRBD1. Germline V lookup: CDR1 MNHEY, CDR2 SVGAGI. This CDR3 contains 15 residues. J lost 7 bases, V lost 2 bases, and 7 bases had no gene match. For the CDR3, the DNA is TGTGCCAGCAGTTACACCGGGACAGCGGTTGAAAAACTGTTTTTT. The encoded protein is CASSYTGTAVEKLFF.

The rearrangement uses TRBV3-1 (or the pseudogene TRBV3-2) and TRBJ2-5, with 11 bases matching TRBD2. Trimming removed 2 bases from V and 4 bases from J; junction bases left unmatched: 9. This CDR3 has 17 amino acids. Looked up from germline, CDR1 is LGHDT and CDR2 is YNNKEL (reference sequence). The CDR3 DNA sequence: TGTGCCAGCAGCCAACGAATAGCGGGAGGGAGGGGAGAGACCCAGTACTTC. Its protein product is CASSQRIAGGRGETQYF.